This note documents a single T cell receptor (beta chain) sequence. As yet, its antigen is unknown. The data derive from a study of T cells in Graves' hyperthyroidism and ophthalmopathy. About the study: Pretreatment peripheral blood was obtained at initial diagnosis.

RNA transcripts yielded amplified TCR beta CDR3 regions. The HTBI set primed first-round TCR CDR3 RT-PCR. TCRdb used MiXCR to reprocess the multiplex PCR reads, holding one entry per CDR3 protein. Here the sample spans some 420,000 distinct CDR3 sequences, roughly an eighth being singletons. Study-wide results and caveats: Ophthalmopathy prediction by the model preceded onset by a median approximately 5.9 months. In the blood, most expanded thyroid clonotypes above 0.001 appeared as well.

This CDR3 has 16 residues. With 4 bases clipped from V and 4 bases from J, the junction kept 9 bases outside the gene matches. Germline V gene lookup returns CDR1 LNHDA and CDR2 SQIVND (reference sequence). This sample holds PBMCs from 10 ml fresh peripheral blood. The TCR comes from a woman aged 18-35 years with Graves' hyperthyroidism. This chain links TRBV19 with TRBJ2-1, with 8 bases fitting TRBD1. The sample consisted of blood. The CDR3 nucleotides are TGTGCCAGTAGTACTCGCGACAGGGGTTATTACAATGAGCAGTTCTTC. This encodes CASSTRDRGYYNEQFF.